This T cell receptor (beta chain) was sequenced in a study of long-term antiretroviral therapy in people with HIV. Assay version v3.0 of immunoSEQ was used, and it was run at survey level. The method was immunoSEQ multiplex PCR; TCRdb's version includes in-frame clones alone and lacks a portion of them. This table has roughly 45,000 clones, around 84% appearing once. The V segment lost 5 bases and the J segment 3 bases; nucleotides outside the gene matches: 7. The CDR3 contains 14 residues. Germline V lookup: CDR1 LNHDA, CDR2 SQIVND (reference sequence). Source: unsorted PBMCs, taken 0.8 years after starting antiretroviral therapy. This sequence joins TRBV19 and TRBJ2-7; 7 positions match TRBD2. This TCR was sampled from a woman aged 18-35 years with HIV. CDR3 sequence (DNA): TGTGCCAGTAGTTTAGGACTAGTCAACTACGAGCAGTACTTC. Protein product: CASSLGLVNYEQYF.